This T cell receptor (beta chain) was sequenced in a study of T cell responses to AZD1222 COVID-19 vaccine. Generated by immunoSEQ multiplex PCR, the TCRdb table keeps only in-frame clones and is missing some. The sample includes 200,000 or so clones, more than 85% seen only once; the top ten take roughly 1%. Notes on the study in general: Spike-spanning, vaccine-associated CD4 TCRs were dominant at 160-218 and 743-854.

About this clone: Its antigen is still unknown.

This CDR3 has 15 residues. V shed 3 bases, J shed 1 base, and the junction held 0 bases outside the gene matches. Germline CDR1 and CDR2: LGHNA and YNFKEQ. The sample was peripheral blood, taken on day 0 of MenACWY control vaccination. The rearrangement links TRBV4-2 to TRBJ2-2, with 9 bases fitting TRBD2. The clonotype was recovered from an adult in good health. The CDR3 DNA sequence: TGTGCCAGCAGCCAGCGGGGGGGGAACACCGGGGAGCTGTTTTTT. Its translation: CASSQRGGNTGELFF.